This TCR beta chain appears in the sequencing data of a study of Ad26.COV2.S vaccination and SARS-CoV-2 variants. Profiling relied on immunoSEQ multiplex PCR, and the TCRdb table lists in-frame clones only, not all of them. The sample lists under 600,000 clones, about 88% occurring once. The treatment here: roughly 19 received Ad26.COV2.S at low or high dose, single or two shots; several received placebo; per-sample allocation not given. On day 63 after the first injection, vaccine and placebo recipients gave samples. In Boston, the donor was an adult between 18-55 years of age. Wuhan-strain SARS-CoV-2 spike was expressed by the Ad26 vector that made up the vaccine. Germline V CDR1 and CDR2: LNHDA, SQIVND (reference sequence). The CDR3 extends over 15 amino acids. Trimming left V 3 bases short and J 2 bases short, with 11 bases between.

This specimen was peripheral blood, taken in a trial of Ad26.COV2.S vaccine versus placebo. The J gene is TRBJ1-5, the V gene TRBV19, with a tentative D call TRBD1 (5 bases). This sequence was found in a person aged 18-60 years who received the Ad26.COV2.S COVID-19 vaccine or a placebo. The CDR3 nucleotides are TGTGCCAGTAGTATTGGGGCTGAGGGCAATCAGCCCCAGCATTTT. Its translation: CASSIGAEGNQPQHF.